Listed here are 32 T cell receptor beta chains from one sample, sequenced in a study of CD8 T cells in Susac syndrome. Random hexamers served to reverse transcribe roughly 0.45 to 1 ug RNA. TCRdb used MiXCR to reprocess the immunoSEQ multiplex PCR reads, holding one entry per CDR3 protein. The data contain about 200,000 distinct CDR3 sequences, about 95% of them seen just once; the ten biggest clones take up about 0.09%. Sequencing input: CD4+ T cells from PBMCs. The source is a human donor with multiple sclerosis.

CDR3 sequence (DNA): TGTGCCAGCGGCCCTAATACCCTAAACACCGGGGAGCTGTTTTTT. Encoded protein: CASGPNTLNTGELFF. V and J are TRBV12-3 or TRBV12-4 and TRBJ2-2; D unclear. The CDR3 extends over 15 amino acids. Trimming took off 8 bases at V and 2 bases at J, with 15 bases between the two ends.

V and J are TRBV27 and TRBJ2-7; unclear D gene. The CDR3 has 14 residues. Trimming took off 3 bases at V and 2 bases at J, with 11 bases between the two ends. Per the germline V gene, CDR1 is MNHEY and CDR2 is SMNVEV (reference sequence). The CDR3 loop reads CASSFRSQAYEQYF. CDR3 bases: TGTGCCAGCAGTTTCCGCTCCCAAGCCTACGAGCAGTACTTC.

The chain uses TRBV2 and TRBJ1-1, with D unclear. The CDR3 extends over 15 amino acids. With 2 bases removed from V and 3 bases from J, the gap between germline ends came to 13 bases. Germline loops: CDR1 SNHLY, CDR2 FYNNEI. CDR3 loop: CASSEQDPSDTEAFF. The CDR3 region has the DNA TGTGCCAGCAGTGAACAGGACCCTTCGGACACTGAAGCTTTCTTT.

J is TRBJ2-1 and V is TRBV27, with D possibly being TRBD2 (5 bases). Germline V lookup: CDR1 MNHEY, CDR2 SMNVEV (reference sequence). The CDR3 runs to 14 residues. Deletions cut 3 bases from V and 1 base from J, with 7 bases between. The CDR3 nucleotides are TGTGCCAGCAGTTTGTGGGAGTCCTACAATGAGCAGTTCTTC. Amino acid sequence: CASSLWESYNEQFF.

This clonotype was picked up a small number of times. The V call is TRBV3-1, the J call TRBJ2-1; D is ambiguous. Trimming cost V 1 base and J 7 bases, with 11 bases left between them. This CDR3 has 14 amino acids. Germline CDR1 reads LGHDT; CDR2 reads YNNKEL (reference sequence). The CDR3 sequence is CASSQVARTNEQFF. CDR3 DNA: TGTGCCAGCAGCCAAGTCGCGAGGACGAATGAGCAGTTCTTC.

The CDR3 region is CAWSQQSYQPQHF. The CDR3 region has the DNA TGTGCCTGGAGTCAACAGAGCTATCAGCCCCAGCATTTT. The rearrangement links TRBV30 to TRBJ1-5; D unclear. CDR3 length equals 13 residues. Per the germline V gene, CDR1 is GTSNPN and CDR2 is SVGIG (reference sequence). Trimming shortened V by 2 bases and J by 5 bases, and 10 bases separated the two germline ends.

V usage is TRBV5-4 and J usage is TRBJ2-7; the D gene is possibly TRBD1 (5 bases). CDR1 and CDR2 from the germline V gene are SGHNT and YYREEE (reference sequence). This CDR3 is 12 amino acids long. V dropped 9 bases and J dropped 2 bases, with 12 bases sitting between them. This chain's CDR3 is CATTDTTYEQYF. CDR3 DNA sequence: TGTGCCACCACGGACACAACCTACGAGCAGTACTTC.

The rearrangement joins TRBV5-1 to TRBJ1-1, with D unresolved. Trimming took off 0 bases at V and 3 bases at J, with 9 bases between the two ends. Looked up from germline, CDR1 is SGHRS and CDR2 is YFSETQ. This CDR3 contains 14 residues. CDR3 sequence reads: CASSLEGRYTEAFF. Written as DNA, the CDR3 is TGCGCCAGCAGCTTGGAGGGCAGATACACTGAAGCTTTCTTT.

CDR3 residues: CSVVLQLSYEQYF. Here the CDR3 DNA reads TGCAGCGTTGTCCTCCAGCTCTCCTACGAGCAGTACTTC. This chain links TRBV29-1 with TRBJ2-7; D gene ambiguous. Trimming removed 4 bases from V and 0 bases from J, with 10 bases in between. CDR1 and CDR2 (germline): SQVTM, ANQGSEA. The CDR3 is 13 amino acids.

The chain is built from TRBV7-9 and TRBJ1-1; 7 bases line up with TRBD1. There are 14 residues in the CDR3. V lost 1 base, J lost 7 bases, and 6 bases stayed unmatched. Germline CDR1 and CDR2: SEHNR and FQNEAQ (reference sequence). The CDR3 spells CASSLGEGGVEAFF. The CDR3 DNA is TGTGCCAGCAGCTTAGGAGAAGGGGGCGTTGAAGCTTTCTTT. Full variable domain (rest looked up from reference TRBV7-9 and TRBJ1-1): DTGVSQNPRHKITKRGQNVTFRCDPISEHNRLYWYRQTLGQGPEFLTYFQNEAQLEKSRLLSDRFSAERPKGSFSTLEIQRTEQGDSAMYLCASSLGEGGVEAFFGQGTRLTVV.

The chain recombines TRBV5-1 with TRBJ2-3, with D uncertain. V dropped 1 base and J dropped 0 bases, with 9 bases sitting between them. The CDR3 loop spans 15 amino acids. CDR1 SGHRS and CDR2 YFSETQ come from the germline V gene. In DNA form, the CDR3 reads TGCGCCAGCAGCTTGTTGGCGGCTAGCACAGATACGCAGTATTTT. It translates to CASSLLAASTDTQYF.

J is TRBJ2-3 and V is TRBV6-5; 8 nucleotides align to TRBD2. Germline loops: CDR1 MNHEY, CDR2 SVGAGI. This CDR3 has 13 amino acids. J gave up 3 bases and V 7 bases, and 3 bases lay outside the gene matches. The CDR3 coding sequence is TGTGCCAGCACGGCTAGCGGGACAGATACGCAGTATTTT. It translates to CASTASGTDTQYF.

The DNA for the CDR3 is TGTGCCAGCAGCCAGGGAGCCGGAAGTAGGGAGCAGTACTTC. Translation gives CASSQGAGSREQYF. V is TRBV3-1 and J is TRBJ2-7; tentative D call: TRBD2 (5 bases). This CDR3 is built from 14 residues. The germline V gene encodes CDR1 LGHDT and CDR2 YNNKEL (reference sequence). V dropped 3 bases and J dropped 7 bases, with 16 bases sitting between them.

The genes are TRBV7-9 and TRBJ2-5; either TRBD1 or TRBD2 may fit D (5 bases each). Germline V gives CDR1 SEHNR, CDR2 FQNEAQ (reference sequence). The CDR3 length is 17 residues. Trimming took off 1 base at V and 4 bases at J, with 19 bases between the two ends. The CDR3 DNA reads TGTGCCAGCAGCTTAGTCTCTAGGGGAACCCGGGGAGAGACCCAGTACTTC. It translates to CASSLVSRGTRGETQYF.

This chain connects TRBV30 to TRBJ2-2, with 10 bases aligning to TRBD1. The germline V gene has CDR1 GTSNPN and CDR2 SVGIG (reference sequence). CDR3 length equals 14 residues. V trimming: 2 bases; J trimming: 11 bases; junction bases outside the gene matches: 8. CDR3 DNA: TGTGCCTGGAGTTGGGACAGGGGATTCGGAGAGCTGTTTTTT. Amino acids: CAWSWDRGFGELFF.

This clonotype was observed once. V gene TRBV9 combines with J gene TRBJ2-1; tentatively, D is TRBD1 or TRBD2 (6 bases each). Between the trimmed V and J ends, which lost 5 bases and 0 bases, there was a span of 12 bases. CDR3 size: 15 residues. Germline V gene sequence: CDR1 SGDLS, CDR2 YYNGEE. DNA for the CDR3: TGTGCCAGCAGAAGAGGGGGAGGCTCCTACAATGAGCAGTTCTTC. Translation: CASRRGGGSYNEQFF.

The chain is built from TRBV30 and TRBJ1-5; 7 nucleotides agree with TRBD1. The V and J ends lost 1 base and 4 bases, in that order; junction bases with no gene match: 4. This CDR3 is built from 14 residues. Germline V CDR1 and CDR2: GTSNPN, SVGIG (reference sequence). The CDR3 DNA reads TGTGCCTGGAGTGAGGGACAGATGAATCAGCCCCAGCATTTT. This sequence encodes CAWSEGQMNQPQHF.

This chain uses TRBV3-1 with TRBJ2-3; TRBD2 agrees at 13 bases. In germline, CDR1 is LGHDT, CDR2 YNNKEL (reference sequence). V gave up 6 bases and J gave up 3 bases; unmatched junction bases: 3. The CDR3 runs 15 residues. CDR3 sequence (DNA): TGTGCCAGCAGTGGACTAGCGGGGGAAACAGATACGCAGTATTTT. Protein sequence: CASSGLAGETDTQYF.

The rearrangement joins TRBV6-5 to TRBJ2-1; 7 positions match TRBD2. The CDR3 consists of 12 residues. Germline loops: CDR1 MNHEY, CDR2 SVGAGI. The ends lost 6 bases at V and 9 bases at J; junction bases unmatched: 5. The CDR3 reads CASRGAGPEQFF. DNA of the CDR3: TGTGCCAGCAGGGGAGCGGGGCCTGAGCAGTTCTTC.

This clonotype was found once. This rearrangement joins TRBV29-1 to TRBJ2-1; D remains ambiguous. The germline V gene encodes CDR1 SQVTM and CDR2 ANQGSEA. Deletions cut 6 bases from V and 9 bases from J, with 18 bases between. This CDR3 comprises 13 residues. CDR3 in DNA: TGCAGCGTCCCAGAGGCACTCGACGGTGAGCAGTTCTTC. It yields the protein CSVPEALDGEQFF.

This chain uses TRBV7-3 with TRBJ2-3; 8 positions match TRBD2. V gave up 0 bases and J gave up 1 base; unmatched junction bases: 0. The CDR3 extends over 15 amino acids. Germline V gene data show CDR1 as SGHTA and CDR2 as FQGTGA. The CDR3 DNA reads TGTGCCAGCAGCTTAACAGCGGGGGGCACAGATACGCAGTATTTT. This gives the protein CASSLTAGGTDTQYF.

This rearrangement joins TRBV19 to TRBJ2-1; 7 nucleotides agree with TRBD2. The CDR3 runs 15 residues. The J segment lost 1 base and the V segment lost 5 bases, leaving 5 bases of the junction unmatched. Germline V CDR1 and CDR2: LNHDA, SQIVND (reference sequence). CDR3 region: CASSFGGSSYNEQFF. CDR3 nucleotides: TGTGCCAGTAGTTTCGGGGGGAGTTCCTACAATGAGCAGTTCTTC. The variable domain in full, with the rest retrieved from reference TRBV19 and TRBJ2-1, is DGGITQSPKYLFRKEGQNVTLSCEQNLNHDAMYWYRQDPGQGLRLIYYSQIVNDFQKGDIAEGYSVSREKKESFPLTVTSAQKNPTAFYLCASSFGGSSYNEQFFGPGTRLTVL.

This chain uses TRBV29-1 with TRBJ2-2, with D perhaps TRBD1 (6 bases). This CDR3 contains 14 residues. From germline, CDR1 is SQVTM and CDR2 ANQGSEA. V lost 3 bases and J 3 bases, leaving 11 bases between the germline ends. The CDR3 DNA reads TGCAGCGTTGAGAGTCAGGGGTACACCGGGGAGCTGTTTTTT. Translating gives CSVESQGYTGELFF.

This clonotype came up once. The V and J genes are TRBV29-1 and TRBJ2-3; possibly TRBD1 for D (6 bases). V was trimmed by 3 bases and J by 5 bases, leaving 21 bases between them. CDR3 length: 16 residues. Per germline, CDR1 SQVTM and CDR2 ANQGSEA. CDR3 in amino acids: CSVDGQFGGDGDTQYF. The CDR3 nucleotides read TGCAGCGTTGACGGACAGTTTGGGGGAGATGGAGATACGCAGTATTTT.

V usage is TRBV30 and J usage is TRBJ1-2; D perhaps matches TRBD1 (5 bases). The length of the CDR3 is 13 residues. Germline-derived CDR1 and CDR2 are GTSNPN and SVGIG (reference sequence). The V and J ends lost 5 bases and 1 base respectively, with 11 bases between them. The CDR3 sequence: CAWSQGVNYGYTF. CDR3 coding DNA: TGTGCCTGGTCTCAAGGGGTTAACTATGGCTACACCTTC. Combining the CDR3 with reference TRBV30 and TRBJ1-2 gives the whole variable domain SQTIHQWPATLVQPVGSPLSLECTVEGTSNPNLYWYRQAAGRGLQLLFYSVGIGQISSEVPQNLSASRPQDRQFILSSKKLLLSDSGFYLCAWSQGVNYGYTFGSGTRLTVV.

CDR3 nucleotide sequence: TGTGCCAGCAGCTTGGGGGCGGTACAAGAGACCCAGTACTTC. As protein: CASSLGAVQETQYF. This chain links TRBV5-4 with TRBJ2-5; unclear D gene. Trimming removed 0 bases at V and 2 bases at J, with 8 bases between. CDR1 and CDR2 (germline): SGHNT, YYREEE (reference sequence). CDR3 length equals 14 residues.

This clonotype turned up a few times. The chain combines TRBV2 with TRBJ1-5, with 7 bases fitting TRBD1. With V trimmed by 11 bases and J by 4 bases, 8 bases remained unmatched. This CDR3 has 13 amino acids. Per germline, CDR1 SNHLY and CDR2 FYNNEI. The CDR3 DNA reads as TGTGCCTCAGGGGGTACAGGGAATCAGCCCCAGCATTTT. It yields the protein CASGGTGNQPQHF.

V is TRBV7-8 and J is TRBJ1-4; perhaps TRBD1 as D (5 bases). CDR3 length: 15 residues. Trimming stripped 6 bases from V and 0 bases from J, with 11 bases between. Germline CDR1 and CDR2: SGHVS and FQNEAQ. CDR3 protein: CASSHPTATNEKLFF. In nucleotides, the CDR3 is TGTGCCAGCAGTCATCCGACAGCAACTAATGAAAAACTGTTTTTT. Full variable domain (missing parts from reference TRBV7-8 and TRBJ1-4): GAGVSQSPRYKVAKRGQDVALRCDPISGHVSLFWYQQALGQGPEFLTYFQNEAQLDKSGLPSDRFFAERPEGSVSTLKIQRTQQEDSAVYLCASSHPTATNEKLFFGSGTQLSVL.

The rearrangement joins TRBV11-2 to TRBJ2-1, with 8 bases lining up with TRBD2. Losses at the gene ends were 4 bases for V and 4 bases for J; bases not matched to a gene: 3. The CDR3 covers 14 residues. The germline CDR1 and CDR2 sequences are SGHAT and FQNNGV. CDR3 sequence reads: CASSSLAGYNEQFF. The CDR3 DNA is TGTGCCAGCAGCTCCTTAGCGGGGTACAATGAGCAGTTCTTC.

The J gene is TRBJ2-2, the V gene TRBV27; 7 bases are a match to TRBD1. Losses at the gene ends were 7 bases for V and 6 bases for J; bases not matched to a gene: 5. Germline CDR1 and CDR2: MNHEY and SMNVEV (reference sequence). This CDR3 has 13 amino acids. The CDR3 nucleotides are TGTGCCAGCACAGACAGGGTTGCCGGGGAGCTGTTTTTT. Encoded protein: CASTDRVAGELFF.

This chain links TRBV7-3 with TRBJ2-5, with 7 positions matching TRBD1. The V segment lost 5 bases and the J segment 2 bases; nucleotides outside the gene matches: 8. Per the germline V gene, CDR1 is SGHTA and CDR2 is FQGTGA. The CDR3 runs to 15 residues. CDR3 amino acids: CASSLYPGQQETQYF. The CDR3 DNA reads TGTGCCAGCAGCCTCTACCCGGGACAGCAAGAGACCCAGTACTTC.

The chain joins TRBV3-1 to TRBJ1-2, with 8 bases aligning to TRBD1. The CDR3 extends over 17 amino acids. The trim removed 1 base at V and 7 bases at J, leaving 14 bases unmatched. Germline loops: CDR1 LGHDT, CDR2 YNNKEL (reference sequence). This CDR3 is CASSQGGKGQGSPGYTF. CDR3 in DNA: TGTGCCAGCAGCCAAGGAGGGAAAGGACAGGGCTCCCCTGGCTACACCTTC. The full variable domain, rest sourced from reference TRBV3-1 and TRBJ1-2, is DTAVSQTPKYLVTQMGNDKSIKCEQNLGHDTMYWYKQDSKKFLKIMFSYNNKELIINETVPNRFSPKSPDKAHLNLHINSLELGDSAVYFCASSQGGKGQGSPGYTFGSGTRLTVV.